Following are 20 T cell receptor beta chains from one sample sequenced in a study of control samples from healthy donors and cancer patients. The repertoire was sequenced with immunoSEQ multiplex PCR; TCRdb's copy has only in-frame clones and lacks some. The sample shows 40,000 to 65,000 clones, about nine tenths of them seen only once. Sequenced sample: PBMCs. The source of these receptors is a man aged 55 to 70 with head and neck cancer.

By share of the sample, this clone is medium-sized. The chain employs TRBV5-1 and TRBJ2-6; no clear D gene. The CDR3 totals 15 residues. Germline CDR1 and CDR2: SGHRS and YFSETQ. V was cut by 2 bases and J by 1 base, with 7 bases left in between. The CDR3 DNA follows: TGCGCCAGCAGCTTCGGATCTTCTGGGGCCAACGTCCTGACTTTC. It codes for CASSFGSSGANVLTF.

V is TRBV2 and J is TRBJ2-5, with TRBD2 matching 10 bases. The germline V gene has CDR1 SNHLY and CDR2 FYNNEI. The CDR3 is 18 residues long. The J segment lost 1 base and the V segment lost 4 bases, leaving 12 bases of the junction unmatched. The CDR3 bases are TGTGCCAGCAGTGGATCTAGGCTAGCGGGAGACGGCCAAGAGACCCAGTACTTC. Its protein product is CASSGSRLAGDGQETQYF. The full variable domain, its missing parts supplied by reference TRBV2 and TRBJ2-5, is EPEVTQTPSHQVTQMGQEVILRCVPISNHLYFYWYRQILGQKVEFLVSFYNNEISEKSEIFDDQFSVERPDGSNFTLKIRSTKLEDSAMYFCASSGSRLAGDGQETQYFGPGTRLLVL.

This clone came up a few times. The chain recombines TRBV5-1 with TRBJ2-3; 9 nucleotides align to TRBD2. The CDR3 sequence is 16 residues long. The trim removed 0 bases at V and 5 bases at J, leaving 7 bases unmatched. Per the germline V gene, CDR1 is SGHRS and CDR2 is YFSETQ. CDR3 protein: CASSLEGGRAGDTQYF. The CDR3 nucleotides are TGCGCCAGCAGCTTGGAAGGCGGGAGGGCCGGAGATACGCAGTATTTT.

This clone was seen only once. The chain combines TRBV7-9 with TRBJ1-1, with TRBD1 matching over 7 bases. The length of the CDR3 is 18 residues. J lost 1 base, V lost 5 bases, and 16 bases had no gene match. CDR1 and CDR2 (germline): SEHNR, FQNEAQ (reference sequence). In DNA form, the CDR3 reads TGTGCCAGCAGCCCTACCCGACAGGGCCGGGGGCAGAACACTGAAGCTTTCTTT. It is translated as CASSPTRQGRGQNTEAFF.

This clone was observed a single time. The rearrangement uses TRBV5-1 and TRBJ1-1; D may be TRBD1 (5 bases). The CDR3 consists of 14 residues. The ends were cut back, 3 bases at V and 1 base at J, with 10 bases in the middle. Looked up from germline, CDR1 is SGHRS and CDR2 is YFSETQ. The DNA of the CDR3 is TGCGCCAGCAGCTCAAGCGGGGCGAACACTGAAGCTTTCTTT. Translated, it gives CASSSSGANTEAFF.

This chain connects TRBV3-1 (or the pseudogene TRBV3-2) to TRBJ2-7; 7 nucleotides match TRBD2. Germline assignment: CDR1 LGHDT and CDR2 YNNKEL (reference sequence). V lost 0 bases and J lost 2; bases outside the gene matches: 1. The CDR3 sequence is 14 residues long. CDR3 in DNA: TGTGCCAGCAGCCAAGATCGGGGGGCCTACGAGCAGTACTTC. Protein sequence: CASSQDRGAYEQYF.

The chain employs TRBV5-1 and TRBJ1-1; no definite D call. Trimming cost V 4 bases and J 3 bases, with 16 bases left between them. Germline loops: CDR1 SGHRS, CDR2 YFSETQ. The CDR3 loop spans 15 amino acids. This CDR3 reads CASSLTPSGDTEAFF. Written as DNA, the CDR3 is TGCGCCAGCAGCCTCACTCCAAGCGGGGACACTGAAGCTTTCTTT.

This clone was recorded only once. This chain joins TRBV7-9 and TRBJ1-1; 8 nucleotides line up with TRBD1. CDR3 length: 14 residues. Germline V gene sequence: CDR1 SEHNR, CDR2 FQNEAQ (reference sequence). V gave up 8 bases and J gave up 1 base; unmatched junction bases: 6. The CDR3 here is CASRRGQENTEAFF. In DNA, the CDR3 is TGTGCCAGCCGGCGGGGACAGGAGAACACTGAAGCTTTCTTT. The full variable domain, rest sourced from reference TRBV7-9 and TRBJ1-1, is DTGVSQNPRHKITKRGQNVTFRCDPISEHNRLYWYRQTLGQGPEFLTYFQNEAQLEKSRLLSDRFSAERPKGSFSTLEIQRTEQGDSAMYLCASRRGQENTEAFFGQGTRLTVV.

This sequence joins TRBV18 and TRBJ2-1; 10 bases line up with TRBD1. The CDR3 length is 18 residues. Germline V gives CDR1 KGHSH, CDR2 LQKENI. V shed 4 bases, J shed 5 bases, and the junction held 14 bases outside the gene matches. The CDR3 region is CASSLNRPGQGRHNEQFF. CDR3 in DNA: TGTGCCAGCTCACTAAACCGCCCGGGACAGGGGAGGCACAATGAGCAGTTCTTC.

The chain uses TRBV4-2 and TRBJ1-4; TRBD1 might be the D (6 bases). Germline-derived CDR1 and CDR2 are LGHNA and YNFKEQ. V lost 2 bases and J 7 bases, leaving 14 bases between the germline ends. This CDR3 comprises 15 residues. This CDR3 is CASSQMTGGAEKLFF. Here the CDR3 DNA reads TGTGCCAGCAGCCAAATGACAGGAGGGGCTGAAAAACTGTTTTTT.

The CDR3 DNA reads as TGTGCCAGCAGAATGTCAGGGGGGCCGTGGTACGAGCAGTACTTC. Translation: CASRMSGGPWYEQYF. The J gene is TRBJ2-7, the V gene TRBV28; a possible D gene is TRBD1 (7 bases). The CDR3 extends over 15 amino acids. CDR1 is MDHEN, CDR2 SYDVKM, per germline. V was pared by 6 bases and J by 4 bases, with 19 bases between. The variable domain in full, with the rest retrieved from reference TRBV28 and TRBJ2-7, is DVKVTQSSRYLVKRTGEKVFLECVQDMDHENMFWYRQDPGLGLRLIYFSYDVKMKEKGDIPEGYSVSREKKERFSLILESASTNQTSMYLCASRMSGGPWYEQYFGPGTRLTVT.

This clone has only a few counts. The CDR3 bases are TGTGCCAGCAGTTTAGGTCGGGGGTACACCGGGGAGCTGTTTTTT. Its translation: CASSLGRGYTGELFF. V and J are TRBV27 and TRBJ2-2; maybe TRBD2 (6 bases). The germline V gene encodes CDR1 MNHEY and CDR2 SMNVEV (reference sequence). V lost 2 bases and J 3 bases, leaving 10 bases between the germline ends. The CDR3 is made up of 15 amino acids.

V is TRBV24-1 and J is TRBJ1-4, with TRBD1 matching over 7 bases. The CDR3 sequence is 15 residues long. Germline V lookup: CDR1 KGHDR, CDR2 SFDVKD. V lost 5 bases and J lost 7; bases outside the gene matches: 9. The DNA of the CDR3 is TGTGCCACCAGTGCCTCGACAGGGAGGGCTGAAAAACTGTTTTTT. Encoded protein: CATSASTGRAEKLFF.

This chain connects TRBV6-2 or TRBV6-3 to TRBJ1-5, with 7 bases matching TRBD1. In germline, CDR1 is MNHEY, CDR2 SVGEGT. This CDR3 is 15 amino acids long. Trimming cost V 2 bases and J 2 bases; bases outside gene matches: 3. CDR3 sequence (DNA): TGTGCCAGCAGTTACGGCGGGACAGGCAATCAGCCCCAGCATTTT. Translating it yields CASSYGGTGNQPQHF.

This chain connects TRBV6-1 to TRBJ2-7, with unresolved D. The germline gives CDR1 MNHNS, CDR2 SASEGT. This CDR3 is built from 11 residues. V was clipped by 3 bases and J by 3 bases, with 3 bases between them. CDR3 sequence reads: CASSDFYEQYF. The CDR3, as DNA: TGTGCCAGCAGTGATTTCTACGAGCAGTACTTC.

This clone was detected only a few times. This chain uses TRBV27 with TRBJ2-7; D remains unclear. V dropped 8 bases and J dropped 5 bases, with 16 bases sitting between them. The CDR3 sequence is 13 residues long. Germline CDR1 is MNHEY and CDR2 is SMNVEV (reference sequence). The chain's CDR3 is CASLFCFENEQYF. The CDR3 DNA reads TGTGCCAGCCTTTTCTGCTTCGAGAACGAGCAGTACTTC.

The gene calls are TRBV6-2 or TRBV6-3 and TRBJ1-3; TRBD1 might be the D (6 bases). The CDR3 is 16 residues long. Trimming shortened V by 5 bases and J by 0 bases, and 14 bases separated the two germline ends. Germline-derived CDR1 and CDR2 are MNHEY and SVGEGT. CDR3 in amino acids: CASSGDRRSSGNTIYF. The CDR3, as DNA: TGTGCCAGCAGTGGAGACAGGAGAAGCTCTGGAAACACCATATATTTT.

The chain has TRBV6-5 and TRBJ2-1; D is ambiguous. V lost 0 bases, J lost 7 bases, and 13 bases lay in between. The CDR3 contains 15 residues. Germline lookup yields CDR1 MNHEY and CDR2 SVGAGI. In nucleotides, the CDR3 is TGTGCCAGCAGTTACTCGACGGCTGGTGGTAATGAGCAGTTCTTC. As protein: CASSYSTAGGNEQFF.

Written as DNA, the CDR3 is TGTGCCAGCAGCCAAGGTAACGTGGTTCAGCCCCAGCATTTT. The encoded protein is CASSQGNVVQPQHF. This rearrangement joins TRBV4-2 to TRBJ1-5; D gene uncertain. CDR1 and CDR2 (germline): LGHNA, YNFKEQ. CDR3 length equals 14 residues. V was clipped by 1 base and J by 6 bases, with 10 bases between them.

The chain employs TRBV7-2 and TRBJ1-6; D gene uncertain. Looked up from germline, CDR1 is SGHTA and CDR2 is FQGNSA. The CDR3 length is 17 residues. V lost 1 base to trimming and J lost 0 bases, with 10 bases between them. The CDR3 region is CASSLGALGSYNSPLHF. The DNA for the CDR3 is TGTGCCAGCAGCTTAGGGGCCCTCGGCTCCTATAATTCACCCCTCCACTTT.